This T cell receptor (beta chain) was captured by sequencing in a study of graft-versus-host responses after intestinal transplantation. Repertoires were generated with immunoSEQ multiplex PCR, while TCRdb's copy carries only in-frame clones and drops some. The sample records about 89,000 clones, roughly 92% being singletons. V lost 4 bases to trimming and J lost 8 bases, with 14 bases between them. The CDR3 extends over 14 amino acids. Germline CDR1 is LNHDA and CDR2 is SQIVND (reference sequence). Study outcomes and limitations: Recipient marrow harbored GvH clones, some of which surfaced first in ileum or blood.

Points on this clone: Its antigen remains unknown.

The rearrangement joins TRBV19 to TRBJ1-4; D gene uncertain. Sequenced here: unstimulated CD4+ T cells sorted from spleen or lymph node cells, sampled before intestinal transplant. The TCR comes from a human donor who received an intestinal transplant. The CDR3 is CASSTGYKWEKLFF. DNA for the CDR3: TGTGCCAGTAGTACGGGCTATAAATGGGAAAAACTGTTTTTT.